This T cell receptor (beta chain) was observed in a study of T-cell reconstitution after alpha-beta-depleted transplantation in children. The CDR3 extends over 15 amino acids. Trimming took off 5 bases at V and 4 bases at J, with 15 bases between the two ends. Germline CDR1 is ENHRY and CDR2 is SYGVKD. Study findings and constraints: Alpha-beta T cells about two months after transplant reportedly derived from several hundred expanded graft clones.

Concerning this clonotype: Its antigen is not known.

Molecular barcoding with unique molecular identifiers was used for the TCRbeta library. TCRdb re-called the PCR reads through MiXCR, storing one row per CDR3 protein. The sample consists of hundreds of thousands of distinct CDR3 sequences, 10% to 15% of them appearing once. The chain combines TRBV10-3 with TRBJ2-4, with a tentative D call TRBD2 (6 bases). The clonotype was recovered from a male patient younger than 18 who had a stem cell transplant for acute myeloid leukemia, so the T cells may come from the graft donor. The material was PBMCs, mostly from graft donor cells, obtained 360 days after TCRalphabeta/CD19-depleted stem cell transplant. DNA for the CDR3: TGTGCCATCAGTACCGGGACTGGAGGTAAAAACATTCAGTACTTC. Translated: CAISTGTGGKNIQYF.